The 17 T cell receptor beta chains given below trace back to one sample, sequenced in a study of shared T cell receptors in the human thymus. The protocol was immunoSEQ multiplex PCR, while the TCRdb copy is restricted to in-frame clones and leaves out a portion. The sample consists of about 730,000 clones, 70% to 90% of them appearing once. The same sample was also studied in work on human thymus T cells.

Input material: thymocytes. Receptor source: a girl under three years old with a congenital heart defect.

This clone was found once. This rearrangement joins TRBV7-2 to TRBJ2-7; perhaps TRBD1 as D (5 bases). V was cut by 1 base and J by 0 bases, with 19 bases left in between. Germline V lookup: CDR1 SGHTA, CDR2 FQGNSA. The CDR3 loop spans 18 amino acids. The CDR3 sequence is CASSLDRNAPLLSYEQYF. For the CDR3, the DNA is TGTGCCAGCAGCTTAGACAGGAACGCACCCTTACTCTCCTACGAGCAGTACTTC.

The chain carries TRBV4-2 and TRBJ2-6, with TRBD1 identical over 8 bases. Germline-derived CDR1 and CDR2 are LGHNA and YNFKEQ. The CDR3 totals 19 residues. The V segment lost 0 bases and the J segment 2 bases; nucleotides outside the gene matches: 9. In DNA form, the CDR3 reads TGTGCCAGCAGCCAAGATCTTGCGGACAGGGAGCCTGGGGCCAACGTCCTGACTTTC. This sequence encodes CASSQDLADREPGANVLTF.

J is TRBJ1-2 and V is TRBV6-5; a possible D gene is TRBD1 (6 bases). V was trimmed by 2 bases and J by 8 bases, leaving 12 bases between them. The length of the CDR3 is 13 residues. Germline V gene lookup returns CDR1 MNHEY and CDR2 SVGAGI. Here the CDR3 reads CASSYGPGAGYTF. CDR3 bases: TGTGCCAGCAGTTACGGCCCAGGGGCCGGCTACACCTTC.

V gene TRBV6-6 combines with J gene TRBJ1-2, with TRBD1 identical over 12 bases. The CDR3 is 16 residues long. The V gene end was trimmed by 2 bases and the J gene end by 10 bases; junction bases not matched to a gene: 11. CDR1 and CDR2 (germline): MNHNY, SVGAGI (reference sequence). The CDR3 spells CASSYESRDRGRLYTF. The CDR3 bases are TGTGCCAGCAGTTACGAGAGCAGGGACAGGGGGCGCCTCTACACCTTC.

CDR3 sequence (DNA): TGTGCCAGCTCACCAGGGGCCATGAACACTGAAGCTTTCTTT. Translated, it gives CASSPGAMNTEAFF. This chain connects TRBV18 to TRBJ1-1, with D possibly TRBD1 on 5 matching bases. V gave up 2 bases and J gave up 0 bases, with 7 bases separating them. This CDR3 spans 14 amino acids. Germline V CDR1 and CDR2: KGHSH, LQKENI. The full variable domain, its missing parts supplied by reference TRBV18 and TRBJ1-1, is NAGVMQNPRHLVRRRGQEARLRCSPMKGHSHVYWYRQLPEEGLKFMVYLQKENIIDESGMPKERFSAEFPKEGPSILRIQQVVRGDSAAYFCASSPGAMNTEAFFGQGTRLTVV.

This chain links TRBV4-3 with TRBJ1-6; D remains unclear. Germline lookup yields CDR1 LGHNA and CDR2 YSLEER. This CDR3 has 13 amino acids. V shed 0 bases and J shed 10 bases, with 7 bases lying between them. CDR3 loop: CASSQDLESPLHF. CDR3 nucleotide sequence: TGCGCCAGCAGCCAAGACCTCGAGTCACCCCTCCACTTT.

The V call is TRBV9, the J call TRBJ1-2; 9 nucleotides match TRBD1. This CDR3 is 14 amino acids long. CDR1 SGDLS and CDR2 YYNGEE come from the germline V gene. With 4 bases clipped from V and 4 bases from J, the junction kept 5 bases outside the gene matches. This chain's CDR3 is CASSRQGGTYGYTF. The CDR3 region has the DNA TGTGCCAGCAGCCGACAGGGGGGTACCTATGGCTACACCTTC.

This chain links TRBV19 with TRBJ1-5, with D tentatively TRBD1 (5 bases). The CDR3 extends over 14 amino acids. The germline gives CDR1 LNHDA, CDR2 SQIVND (reference sequence). V lost 4 bases, J lost 5 bases, and 12 bases lay in between. The CDR3 coding sequence is TGTGCCAGTAGTACCGTTCAGGGTTATCAGCCCCAGCATTTT. Amino acid sequence: CASSTVQGYQPQHF.

The chain is built from TRBV10-3 and TRBJ1-2; the D gene is possibly TRBD1 (5 bases). Trimming removed 6 bases from V and 8 bases from J, with 13 bases in between. This CDR3 has 12 residues. Germline CDR1 and CDR2: ENHRY and SYGVKD. This CDR3 reads CAIRDTGCGYTF. CDR3 coding DNA: TGTGCCATCAGGGACACGGGTTGCGGCTACACCTTC.

This chain joins TRBV6-1 and TRBJ1-1, with 7 bases fitting TRBD1. The junction had 19 bases not matched to a gene; V was cut back by 2 bases and J by 7 bases. CDR1 MNHNS and CDR2 SASEGT come from the germline V gene. The CDR3 is 18 amino acids. CDR3 coding DNA: TGTGCCAGCAGTGAATTGGGTCAGGGGGTCCCGGGGGTGATTGAAGCTTTCTTT. This encodes CASSELGQGVPGVIEAFF.

This clone appeared a single time. The chain recombines TRBV27 with TRBJ2-1; TRBD2 matches 8 bases. The CDR3 covers 16 residues. The J segment lost 7 bases and the V segment lost 2 bases, leaving 10 bases of the junction unmatched. Germline V CDR1 and CDR2: MNHEY, SMNVEV (reference sequence). The CDR3 sequence: CASSLTPGGLENEQFF. The CDR3 DNA sequence: TGTGCCAGCAGTTTAACCCCGGGGGGGTTAGAAAATGAGCAGTTCTTC.

This chain uses TRBV28 with TRBJ2-7; D unclear. Trimming took 2 bases from V and 4 from J, leaving 6 bases between them. Germline assignment: CDR1 MDHEN and CDR2 SYDVKM. The CDR3 is made up of 12 amino acids. The CDR3 DNA is TGTGCCAGCAGTTTAACATCGTACGAGCAGTACTTC. It encodes CASSLTSYEQYF.

V is TRBV11-3 and J is TRBJ1-1; D possibly corresponds to TRBD1 (5 bases). This CDR3 comprises 17 residues. Germline CDR1 SGHNT, CDR2 YENEEA. V shed 5 bases and J shed 6 bases, with 25 bases lying between them. As DNA, the CDR3 is TGTGCCAGCAGCCACCACGGTAGCTACGACAGACACCCTGAAGCTTTCTTT. Protein sequence: CASSHHGSYDRHPEAFF. Full variable domain (rest looked up from reference TRBV11-3 and TRBJ1-1): EAGVVQSPRYKIIEKKQPVAFWCNPISGHNTLYWYLQNLGQGPELLIRYENEEAVDDSQLPKDRFSAERLKGVDSTLKIQPAELGDSAVYLCASSHHGSYDRHPEAFFGQGTRLTVV.

CDR3: CASNHNRVWNSPLHF. The CDR3 DNA reads TGTGCCAGCAATCACAACAGGGTCTGGAATTCACCCCTCCACTTT. The rearrangement uses TRBV28 and TRBJ1-6; maybe TRBD1 (6 bases). The V end was cut by 7 bases, the J end by 7 bases, with 17 bases between. The CDR3 is 15 amino acids. From germline, CDR1 is MDHEN and CDR2 SYDVKM. The complete variable domain, with remaining parts taken from reference TRBV28 and TRBJ1-6, reads DVKVTQSSRYLVKRTGEKVFLECVQDMDHENMFWYRQDPGLGLRLIYFSYDVKMKEKGDIPEGYSVSREKKERFSLILESASTNQTSMYLCASNHNRVWNSPLHFGNGTRLTVT.

V gene TRBV5-4 combines with J gene TRBJ1-2, with TRBD1 matching 7 bases. The V gene end was trimmed by 4 bases and the J gene end by 4 bases; junction bases not matched to a gene: 4. Germline V lookup: CDR1 SGHNT, CDR2 YYREEE (reference sequence). The CDR3 covers 13 residues. The CDR3 DNA sequence: TGTGCCAGCAGCCGGGACAGTCCCTATGGCTACACCTTC. Residues: CASSRDSPYGYTF.

The chain couples TRBV6-1 to TRBJ1-4, with 8 bases that match TRBD1. The trim removed 3 bases at V and 8 bases at J, leaving 8 bases unmatched. The CDR3 runs 15 residues. Germline assignment: CDR1 MNHNS and CDR2 SASEGT. CDR3 sequence reads: CASSDLGTGEEKLFF. The CDR3 nucleotides are TGTGCCAGCAGTGATTTGGGGACAGGCGAAGAAAAACTGTTTTTT.

V gene TRBV10-1 combines with J gene TRBJ2-7; 9 bases are shared with TRBD2. The CDR3 is 16 residues long. Germline CDR1 WNHNN, CDR2 SYGVQD (reference sequence). The trim removed 1 base at V and 2 bases at J, leaving 6 bases unmatched. CDR3: CASSELVTSGPYEQYF. CDR3 DNA sequence: TGCGCCAGCAGTGAGTTGGTAACTAGCGGGCCCTACGAGCAGTACTTC.